These 9 T cell receptor beta chains share one sample of origin, sequenced in a study of vaccination and CD4 T cells after COVID-19. An Oncomine TCR Beta short-read assay was used to sequence the DNA from cultured CD4+ T cells. TCRdb processed the PCR reads anew with MiXCR; each CDR3 protein has one entry. The data hold more than 20,000 distinct CDR3 sequences, with under 55% observed a single time. Antigens for these TCRs are unknown. Indicated treatment: roughly 10-day PBMC culture with coronavirus spike peptide pools or control peptides (ViraFEST assay). Sample: CD4+ T cells from blood, cultured in vitro. Source of these receptors: a human donor who had recovered from COVID-19.

The genes are TRBV6-1 and TRBJ2-1, with 10 bases matching TRBD2. Germline V CDR1 and CDR2: MNHNS, SASEGT. The CDR3 has 15 residues. J was trimmed by 0 bases and V by 4 bases; bases with no gene match: 0. The CDR3 loop reads CASSASGGSYNEQFF. In nucleotides, the CDR3 is TGTGCCAGCAGTGCTAGCGGGGGCTCCTACAATGAGCAGTTCTTC.

There are a few counts of this clonotype. The V call is TRBV30, the J call TRBJ1-1, with 12 bases lining up with TRBD1. V dropped 2 bases and J dropped 5; count of bases not matched to a gene: 3. This CDR3 is 14 amino acids long. Germline CDR1 GTSNPN, CDR2 SVGIG (reference sequence). CDR3 loop: CAWSRDRGRTEAFF. As DNA, the CDR3 is TGTGCCTGGAGTCGGGACAGGGGGCGAACTGAAGCTTTCTTT. Full variable domain (missing parts from reference TRBV30 and TRBJ1-1): SQTIHQWPATLVQPVGSPLSLECTVEGTSNPNLYWYRQAAGRGLQLLFYSVGIGQISSEVPQNLSASRPQDRQFILSSKKLLLSDSGFYLCAWSRDRGRTEAFFGQGTRLTVV.

The J gene is TRBJ2-7, the V gene TRBV7-2; D call uncertain. Deletions cut 2 bases from V and 7 bases from J, with 9 bases between. The CDR3 spans 12 residues. CDR1 SGHTA and CDR2 FQGNSA come from the germline V gene. The CDR3 DNA sequence: TGTGCCAGCAGCTTACCTCCCGGGGAGCAGTACTTC. It is translated as CASSLPPGEQYF.

This clonotype was counted a few times. This rearrangement joins TRBV20-1 to TRBJ2-1; possible D gene TRBD2, 6 bases. Trimming shortened V by 0 bases and J by 1 base, and 13 bases separated the two germline ends. The V gene's germline CDR1 is DFQATT and CDR2 SNEGSKA (reference sequence). There are 16 residues in the CDR3. CDR3 sequence (DNA): TGCAGTGCTAGAGATGGAGGGGCGGGGTCCTACAATGAGCAGTTCTTC. As protein: CSARDGGAGSYNEQFF.

This clonotype was detected only a few times. The chain links TRBV7-2 to TRBJ2-2, with a possible D match to TRBD2 (5 bases). In germline, CDR1 is SGHTA, CDR2 FQGNSA. V was shortened by 7 bases and J by 3 bases, with 12 bases between the two germline ends. The CDR3 length is 14 residues. The CDR3, as DNA: TGTGCCAGCATGGAGGCGCCGGACACCGGGGAGCTGTTTTTT. This codes for CASMEAPDTGELFF.

Only a few counts were recorded for this clonotype. V usage is TRBV20-1 and J usage is TRBJ1-6; the D is unclear. CDR1 and CDR2 (germline): DFQATT, SNEGSKA (reference sequence). This CDR3 is 16 amino acids long. Trimming removed 0 bases at V and 2 bases at J, with 11 bases between. The CDR3 region is CSAREEGRPYNSPLHF. The CDR3 DNA reads TGCAGTGCTAGAGAGGAGGGTCGGCCCTATAATTCACCCCTCCACTTT.

In its sample, this clonotype was seen a few times. V usage is TRBV28 and J usage is TRBJ2-5; D is perhaps TRBD1 (5 bases). There are 15 residues in the CDR3. Trimming left V 3 bases short and J 1 base short, with 12 bases between. Looked up from germline, CDR1 is MDHEN and CDR2 is SYDVKM. CDR3 region: CASSFPQGIQETQYF. In DNA form, the CDR3 reads TGTGCCAGCAGTTTTCCGCAGGGAATCCAAGAGACCCAGTACTTC. Full variable domain (remainder filled in from reference TRBV28 and TRBJ2-5): DVKVTQSSRYLVKRTGEKVFLECVQDMDHENMFWYRQDPGLGLRLIYFSYDVKMKEKGDIPEGYSVSREKKERFSLILESASTNQTSMYLCASSFPQGIQETQYFGPGTRLLVL.

The V call is TRBV7-2, the J call TRBJ1-2, with 10 bases that match TRBD1. Looked up from germline, CDR1 is SGHTA and CDR2 is FQGNSA. The V and J ends lost 3 bases and 5 bases, in that order; junction bases with no gene match: 6. The CDR3 totals 15 residues. This CDR3 is CASSFGTGEGYGYTF. CDR3 sequence (DNA): TGTGCCAGCAGCTTCGGGACAGGGGAGGGGTATGGCTACACCTTC.

The genes are TRBV7-9 and TRBJ2-5; possible D gene TRBD1, 5 bases. Germline assignment: CDR1 SEHNR and CDR2 FQNEAQ (reference sequence). CDR3 length: 14 residues. V was trimmed by 5 bases and J by 5 bases, leaving 15 bases between them. The chain's CDR3 is CASSRLGVGETQYF. The CDR3 region has the DNA TGTGCCAGCAGCCGCCTAGGGGTCGGGGAGACCCAGTACTTC.